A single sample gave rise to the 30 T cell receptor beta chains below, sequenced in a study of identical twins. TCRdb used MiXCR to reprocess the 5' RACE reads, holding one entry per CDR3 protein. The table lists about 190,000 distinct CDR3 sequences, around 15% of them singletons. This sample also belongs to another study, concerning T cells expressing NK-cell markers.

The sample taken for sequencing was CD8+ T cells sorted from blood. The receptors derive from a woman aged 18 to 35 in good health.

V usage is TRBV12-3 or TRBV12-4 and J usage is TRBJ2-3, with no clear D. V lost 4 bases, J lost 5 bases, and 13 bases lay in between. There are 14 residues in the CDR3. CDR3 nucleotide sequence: TGTGCCAGCAGTTCCTACGGGCAGGTAGATACGCAGTATTTT. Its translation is CASSSYGQVDTQYF.

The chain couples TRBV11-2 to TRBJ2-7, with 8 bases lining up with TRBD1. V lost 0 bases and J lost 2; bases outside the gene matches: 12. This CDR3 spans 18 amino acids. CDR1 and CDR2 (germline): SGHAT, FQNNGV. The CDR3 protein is CASSLEVPAGGKPYEQYF. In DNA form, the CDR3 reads TGTGCCAGCAGCTTAGAGGTCCCGGCAGGGGGCAAACCCTACGAGCAGTACTTC.

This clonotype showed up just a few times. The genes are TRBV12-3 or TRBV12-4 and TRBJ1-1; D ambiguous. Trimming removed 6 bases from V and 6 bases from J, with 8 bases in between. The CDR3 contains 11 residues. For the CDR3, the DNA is TGTGCCAGCAGCTTTGACCCTGAAGCTTTCTTT. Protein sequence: CASSFDPEAFF.

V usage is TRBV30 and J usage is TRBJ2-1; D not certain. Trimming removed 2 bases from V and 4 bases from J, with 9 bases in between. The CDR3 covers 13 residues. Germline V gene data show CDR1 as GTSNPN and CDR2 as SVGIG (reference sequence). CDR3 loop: CAWSISTYNEQFF. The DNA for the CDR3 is TGTGCCTGGAGTATCTCTACATACAATGAGCAGTTCTTC.

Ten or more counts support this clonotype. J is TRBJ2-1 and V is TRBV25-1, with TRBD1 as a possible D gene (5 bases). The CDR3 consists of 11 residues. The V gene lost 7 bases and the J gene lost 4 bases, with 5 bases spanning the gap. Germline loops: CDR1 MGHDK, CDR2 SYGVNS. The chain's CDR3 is CASNRYNEQFF. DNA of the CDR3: TGTGCCAGCAACAGGTACAATGAGCAGTTCTTC.

CDR3 residues: CASSHMGAYEQYF. CDR3 in DNA: TGTGCCAGCAGTCATATGGGGGCCTACGAGCAGTACTTC. The chain links TRBV6-6 to TRBJ2-7; perhaps D is TRBD1 or TRBD2 (5 bases each). CDR3 size: 13 residues. Germline V gene sequence: CDR1 MNHNY, CDR2 SVGAGI (reference sequence). V lost 5 bases to trimming and J lost 2 bases, with 10 bases between them.

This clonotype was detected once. The CDR3 here is CASSFGSWAKEYF. Here the CDR3 DNA reads TGTGCCAGCAGTTTCGGGAGCTGGGCTAAGGAGTACTTC. This chain connects TRBV12-3 or TRBV12-4 to TRBJ2-7, with a possible D match to TRBD2 (6 bases). With 3 bases removed from V and 11 bases from J, the gap between germline ends came to 17 bases. This CDR3 region has 13 residues.

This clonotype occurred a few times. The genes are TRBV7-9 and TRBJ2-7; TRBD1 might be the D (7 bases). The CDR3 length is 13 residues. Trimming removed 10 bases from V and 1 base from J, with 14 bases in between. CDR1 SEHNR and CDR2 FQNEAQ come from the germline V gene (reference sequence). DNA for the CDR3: TGTGCCATCGCCAGGGGGGATTCCTACGAGCAGTACTTC. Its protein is CAIARGDSYEQYF.

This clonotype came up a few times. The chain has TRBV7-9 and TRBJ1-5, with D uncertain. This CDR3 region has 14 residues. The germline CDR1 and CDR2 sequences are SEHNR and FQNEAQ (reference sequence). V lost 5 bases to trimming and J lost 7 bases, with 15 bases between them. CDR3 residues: CASSPSWGDQPQHF. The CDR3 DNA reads TGTGCCAGCAGCCCCTCATGGGGTGACCAGCCCCAGCATTTT. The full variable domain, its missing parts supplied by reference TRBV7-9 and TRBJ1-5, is DTGVSQNPRHKITKRGQNVTFRCDPISEHNRLYWYRQTLGQGPEFLTYFQNEAQLEKSRLLSDRFSAERPKGSFSTLEIQRTEQGDSAMYLCASSPSWGDQPQHFGDGTRLSIL.

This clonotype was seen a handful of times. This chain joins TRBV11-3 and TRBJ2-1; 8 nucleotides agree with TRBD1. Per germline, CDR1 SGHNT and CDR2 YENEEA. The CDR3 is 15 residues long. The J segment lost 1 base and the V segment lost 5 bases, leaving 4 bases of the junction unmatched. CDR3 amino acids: CASSPRQGSYNEQFF. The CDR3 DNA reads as TGTGCCAGCAGCCCGAGACAGGGGTCCTACAATGAGCAGTTCTTC.

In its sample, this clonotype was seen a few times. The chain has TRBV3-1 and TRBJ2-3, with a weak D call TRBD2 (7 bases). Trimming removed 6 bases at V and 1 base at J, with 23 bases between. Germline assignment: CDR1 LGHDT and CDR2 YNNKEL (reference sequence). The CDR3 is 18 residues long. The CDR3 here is CASRRNAPRGLRTDTQYF. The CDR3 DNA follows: TGTGCCAGCAGGCGCAACGCGCCGCGGGGGCTCCGCACAGATACGCAGTATTTT.

CDR3 sequence: CASSRTGGMGQPQHF. For the CDR3, the DNA is TGTGCCAGCAGCCGGACAGGGGGTATGGGACAGCCCCAGCATTTT. J is TRBJ1-5 and V is TRBV6-1; 10 bases fit TRBD1. V dropped 6 bases and J dropped 7; count of bases not matched to a gene: 9. CDR1 and CDR2 from the germline V gene are MNHNS and SASEGT. The CDR3 has 15 residues.

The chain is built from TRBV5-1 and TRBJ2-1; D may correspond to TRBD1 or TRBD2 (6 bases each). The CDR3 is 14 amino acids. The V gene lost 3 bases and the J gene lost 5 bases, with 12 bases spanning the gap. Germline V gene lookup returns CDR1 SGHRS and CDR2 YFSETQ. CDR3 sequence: CASSSGARNNEQFF. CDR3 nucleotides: TGCGCCAGCAGCTCGGGGGCTCGAAACAATGAGCAGTTCTTC. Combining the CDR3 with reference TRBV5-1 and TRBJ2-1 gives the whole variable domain KAGVTQTPRYLIKTRGQQVTLSCSPISGHRSVSWYQQTPGQGLQFLFEYFSETQRNKGNFPGRFSGRQFSNSRSEMNVSTLELGDSALYLCASSSGARNNEQFFGPGTRLTVL.

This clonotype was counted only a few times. This CDR3 reads CASSYPRGSGENEQFF. CDR3 nucleotide sequence: TGTGCCAGCAGTTACCCCCGAGGTAGCGGGGAGAATGAGCAGTTCTTC. The rearrangement links TRBV6-2 or TRBV6-3 to TRBJ2-1; 8 nucleotides align to TRBD2. This CDR3 has 16 amino acids. Germline trimming cut 2 bases from V and 7 bases from J; bases unmatched to any gene: 10. CDR1 and CDR2 (germline): MNHEY, SVGEGT.

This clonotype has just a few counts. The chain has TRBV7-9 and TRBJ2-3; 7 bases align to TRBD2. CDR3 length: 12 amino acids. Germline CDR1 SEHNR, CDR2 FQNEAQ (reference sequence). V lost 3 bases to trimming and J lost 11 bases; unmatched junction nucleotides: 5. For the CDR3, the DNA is TGTGCCAGCAGCTTTTTCCGGGAGGTGCAGTATTTT. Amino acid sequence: CASSFFREVQYF.

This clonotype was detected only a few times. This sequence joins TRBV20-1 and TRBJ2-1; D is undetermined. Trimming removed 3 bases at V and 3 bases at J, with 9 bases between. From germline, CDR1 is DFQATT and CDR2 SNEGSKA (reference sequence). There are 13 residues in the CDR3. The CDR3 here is CSARDPNYNEQFF. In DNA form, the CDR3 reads TGCAGTGCTAGGGACCCGAACTACAATGAGCAGTTCTTC.

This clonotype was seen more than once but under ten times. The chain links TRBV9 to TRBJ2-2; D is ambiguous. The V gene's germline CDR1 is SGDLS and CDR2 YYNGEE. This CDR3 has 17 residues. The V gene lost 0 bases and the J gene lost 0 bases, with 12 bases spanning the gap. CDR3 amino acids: CASSVATSGANTGELFF. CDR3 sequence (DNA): TGTGCCAGCAGCGTAGCTACGTCAGGCGCGAACACCGGGGAGCTGTTTTTT.

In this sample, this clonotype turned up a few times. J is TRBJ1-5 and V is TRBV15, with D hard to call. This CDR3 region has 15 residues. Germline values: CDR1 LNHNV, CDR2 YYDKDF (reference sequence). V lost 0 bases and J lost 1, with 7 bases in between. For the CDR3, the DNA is TGTGCCACCAGCAGAGATCAAGGGAGCAATCAGCCCCAGCATTTT. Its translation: CATSRDQGSNQPQHF.

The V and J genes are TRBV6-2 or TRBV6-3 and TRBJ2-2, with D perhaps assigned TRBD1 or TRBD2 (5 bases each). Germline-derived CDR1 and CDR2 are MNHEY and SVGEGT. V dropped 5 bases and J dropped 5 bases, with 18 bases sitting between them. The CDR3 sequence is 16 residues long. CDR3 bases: TGTGCCAGCAGTGGACCCGGGGCTCTGTGGACCGGGGAGCTGTTTTTT. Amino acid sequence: CASSGPGALWTGELFF.

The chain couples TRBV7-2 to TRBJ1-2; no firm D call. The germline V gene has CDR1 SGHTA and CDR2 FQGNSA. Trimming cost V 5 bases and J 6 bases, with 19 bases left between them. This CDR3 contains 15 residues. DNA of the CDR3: TGTGCCAGCAGCGTTTCGGGCTGGAAGCCCAATGGCTACACCTTC. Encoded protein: CASSVSGWKPNGYTF.

The CDR3, as DNA: TGTGCCAGCAGTCAAAACTCTGGAAACACCATATATTTT. It yields the protein CASSQNSGNTIYF. The rearrangement uses TRBV12-3 or TRBV12-4 and TRBJ1-3; D unclear. The CDR3 has 13 residues. Trimming took off 5 bases at V and 0 bases at J, with 5 bases between the two ends.

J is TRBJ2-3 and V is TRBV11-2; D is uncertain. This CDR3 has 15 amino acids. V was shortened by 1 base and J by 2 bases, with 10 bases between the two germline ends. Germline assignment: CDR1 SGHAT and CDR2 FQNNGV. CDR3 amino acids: CASSLVRLNTDTQYF. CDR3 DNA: TGTGCCAGCAGCTTAGTCCGATTAAACACAGATACGCAGTATTTT.

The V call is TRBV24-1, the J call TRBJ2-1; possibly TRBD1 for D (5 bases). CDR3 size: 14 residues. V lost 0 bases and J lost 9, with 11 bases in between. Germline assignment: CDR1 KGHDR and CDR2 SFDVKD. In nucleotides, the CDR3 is TGTGCCACCAGTGATTTGGGGGCAGGTGGTGAGCAGTTCTTC. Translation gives CATSDLGAGGEQFF.

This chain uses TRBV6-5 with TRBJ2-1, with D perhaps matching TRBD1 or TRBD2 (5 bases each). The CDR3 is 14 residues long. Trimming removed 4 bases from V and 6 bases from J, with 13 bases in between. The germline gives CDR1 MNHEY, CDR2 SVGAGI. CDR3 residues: CASSWGFHSNEQFF. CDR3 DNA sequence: TGTGCCAGCAGTTGGGGGTTCCATAGCAATGAGCAGTTCTTC.

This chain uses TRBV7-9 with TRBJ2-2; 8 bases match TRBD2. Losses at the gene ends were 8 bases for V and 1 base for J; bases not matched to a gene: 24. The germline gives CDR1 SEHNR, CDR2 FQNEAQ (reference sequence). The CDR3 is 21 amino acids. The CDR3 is CASRESTGLREARLNTGELFF. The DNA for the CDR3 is TGTGCCAGCCGGGAGTCAACAGGGTTGCGGGAGGCTCGCCTGAACACCGGGGAGCTGTTTTTT.

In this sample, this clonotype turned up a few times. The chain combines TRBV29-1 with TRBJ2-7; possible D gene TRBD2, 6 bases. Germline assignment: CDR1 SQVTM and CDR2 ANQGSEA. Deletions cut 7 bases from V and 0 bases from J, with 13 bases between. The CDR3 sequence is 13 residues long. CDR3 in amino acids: CSAAGSISYEQYF. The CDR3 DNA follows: TGCAGCGCCGCCGGGAGTATCTCCTACGAGCAGTACTTC.

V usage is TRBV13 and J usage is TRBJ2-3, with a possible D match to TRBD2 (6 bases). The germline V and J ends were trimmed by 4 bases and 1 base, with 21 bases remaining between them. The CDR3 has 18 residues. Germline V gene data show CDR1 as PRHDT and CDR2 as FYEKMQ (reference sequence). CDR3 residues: CASSSNDIRDLRTDTQYF. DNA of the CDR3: TGTGCCAGCAGCTCAAACGACATACGGGACTTGCGCACAGATACGCAGTATTTT.

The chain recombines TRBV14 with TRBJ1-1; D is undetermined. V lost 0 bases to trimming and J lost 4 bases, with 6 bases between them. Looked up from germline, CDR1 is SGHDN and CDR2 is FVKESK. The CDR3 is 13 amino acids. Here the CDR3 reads CASSQDTGTEAFF. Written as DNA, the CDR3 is TGTGCCAGCAGCCAAGACACGGGCACTGAAGCTTTCTTT.

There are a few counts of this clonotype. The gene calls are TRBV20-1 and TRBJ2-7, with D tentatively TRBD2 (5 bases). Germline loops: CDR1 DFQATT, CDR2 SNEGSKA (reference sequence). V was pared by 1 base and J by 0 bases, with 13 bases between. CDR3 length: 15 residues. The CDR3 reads CSARGVAGVSYEQYF. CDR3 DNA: TGCAGTGCTAGAGGGGTTGCCGGGGTCTCCTACGAGCAGTACTTC.

CDR3 in amino acids: CASSYGGVGNEQFF. As DNA, the CDR3 is TGTGCCAGCAGTTACGGGGGCGTTGGGAATGAGCAGTTCTTC. The V call is TRBV6-5, the J call TRBJ2-1; a possible D gene is TRBD1 (6 bases). This CDR3 has 14 amino acids. CDR1 and CDR2 from the germline V gene are MNHEY and SVGAGI. Trimming stripped 2 bases from V and 7 bases from J, with 12 bases between.